Listed below are T cell receptor beta chains from one sample, sequenced in a study of T cells after yellow fever vaccination. TCRdb recomputed calls from the 5' RACE reads with MiXCR, one row per CDR3 protein. The sample holds nearly 550,000 distinct CDR3 sequences, under 25% seen once. The material was PBMCs, obtained 15 days after the yellow fever booster vaccination. The receptors originated from a man between 25 and 39 years old who received the YFV17D yellow fever vaccine. Each CDR3 is given with its conserved first and last residue. Each record gives: V gene, D gene, clone size, J gene, CDR3 protein, CDR3 DNA. D genes are given only for firm matches. Only part of the rows carry a size: once, few, many, or a class if the clone is expanded.

v_gene: TRBV7-8; d_gene: NA; abundance: NA; j_gene: TRBJ2-3; CDR3aa: CASSLALGYSSTDTQYF; CDR3nt: TGTGCCAGCAGCTTAGCGCTGGGATACTCCTCCACAGATACGCAGTATTTT
v_gene: TRBV6-1; d_gene: NA; abundance: few; j_gene: TRBJ2-6; CDR3aa: CASRWSSGANVLTF; CDR3nt: TGTGCCAGCAGGTGGAGCTCTGGGGCCAACGTCCTGACTTTC
v_gene: TRBV12-3/TRBV12-4; d_gene: TRBD2; abundance: NA; j_gene: TRBJ2-1; CDR3aa: CASIPTSGSSYNEQFF; CDR3nt: TGTGCCAGCATTCCTACTAGCGGGAGCTCCTACAATGAGCAGTTCTTC
v_gene: TRBV30; d_gene: NA; abundance: NA; j_gene: TRBJ2-7; CDR3aa: CAWSGLGYYEQYF; CDR3nt: TGTGCCTGGAGTGGATTGGGATACTACGAGCAGTACTTC
v_gene: TRBV6-5; d_gene: NA; abundance: NA; j_gene: TRBJ2-5; CDR3aa: CASSYDGGNQETQYF; CDR3nt: TGTGCCAGCAGTTACGATGGGGGGAACCAAGAGACCCAGTACTTC
v_gene: TRBV7-2; d_gene: NA; abundance: NA; j_gene: TRBJ1-1; CDR3aa: CASSGRVRGSEAFF; CDR3nt: TGTGCCAGCAGCGGACGGGTCAGGGGCTCTGAAGCTTTCTTT
v_gene: TRBV14; d_gene: NA; abundance: NA; j_gene: TRBJ2-2; CDR3aa: CASYLGNTGELFF; CDR3nt: TGTGCCAGCTACCTTGGAAACACCGGGGAGCTGTTTTTT
v_gene: TRBV5-1; d_gene: TRBD2; abundance: NA; j_gene: TRBJ2-1; CDR3aa: CASSLNSGSYNEQFF; CDR3nt: TGCGCCAGCAGCTTGAATAGCGGGAGTTACAATGAGCAGTTCTTC
v_gene: TRBV6-5; d_gene: TRBD2; abundance: few; j_gene: TRBJ2-3; CDR3aa: CASSYGPGGTDTQYF; CDR3nt: TGTGCCAGCAGTTACGGGCCGGGGGGAACAGATACGCAGTATTTT
v_gene: TRBV30; d_gene: NA; abundance: few; j_gene: TRBJ1-1; CDR3aa: CAWSPGQLKTFF; CDR3nt: TGTGCCTGGAGTCCTGGACAGTTGAAGACTTTCTTT
v_gene: TRBV14; d_gene: NA; abundance: NA; j_gene: TRBJ2-2; CDR3aa: CASSEAGDTGELFF; CDR3nt: TGTGCCAGCAGCGAGGCAGGAGACACCGGGGAGCTGTTTTTT
v_gene: TRBV11-3; d_gene: TRBD1; abundance: NA; j_gene: TRBJ2-2; CDR3aa: CASSLGDRSGELFF; CDR3nt: TGTGCCAGCAGCTTAGGGGACAGGTCTGGGGAGCTGTTTTTT
v_gene: TRBV7-2; d_gene: NA; abundance: NA; j_gene: TRBJ2-5; CDR3aa: CASSPEAFGTQYF; CDR3nt: TGTGCCAGCAGCCCAGAGGCATTTGGGACCCAGTACTTC
v_gene: TRBV20-1; d_gene: NA; abundance: few; j_gene: TRBJ2-1; CDR3aa: CSALLGPSYNEQFF; CDR3nt: TGCAGTGCTTTACTAGGGCCCTCCTACAATGAGCAGTTCTTC
v_gene: TRBV5-1; d_gene: TRBD1; abundance: NA; j_gene: TRBJ2-3; CDR3aa: CASSIGTDTDTQYF; CDR3nt: TGCGCCAGCAGCATAGGGACAGACACAGATACGCAGTATTTT
v_gene: TRBV5-1; d_gene: TRBD1; abundance: few; j_gene: TRBJ2-3; CDR3aa: CASSSPGTDSTDTQYF; CDR3nt: TGCGCCAGCAGCTCCCCCGGGACAGACTCCACAGATACGCAGTATTTT
v_gene: TRBV29-1; d_gene: TRBD1; abundance: NA; j_gene: TRBJ2-7; CDR3aa: CSVVTDRGAYEQYF; CDR3nt: TGCAGCGTTGTGACGGACAGGGGGGCCTACGAGCAGTACTTC
v_gene: TRBV21-1; d_gene: NA; abundance: few; j_gene: TRBJ2-5; CDR3aa: CASSPRASGVQETQYF; CDR3nt: TGTGCCAGCAGCCCCCGGGCTAGCGGGGTCCAAGAGACCCAGTACTTC
v_gene: TRBV20-1; d_gene: TRBD1; abundance: few; j_gene: TRBJ2-2; CDR3aa: CSARWTGRHGELFF; CDR3nt: TGCAGTGCTAGATGGACAGGCCGGCACGGGGAGCTGTTTTTT
v_gene: TRBV27; d_gene: NA; abundance: few; j_gene: TRBJ2-3; CDR3aa: CASNTKTQYF; CDR3nt: TGTGCCAGCAATACAAAAACGCAGTATTTT
v_gene: TRBV5-1; d_gene: NA; abundance: few; j_gene: TRBJ2-1; CDR3aa: CASSLAWGLKTFF; CDR3nt: TGCGCCAGCAGCTTGGCCTGGGGGCTGAAAACGTTCTTC
v_gene: TRBV20-1; d_gene: NA; abundance: NA; j_gene: TRBJ2-3; CDR3aa: CSARRGLTDTQYF; CDR3nt: TGCAGTGCTAGAAGAGGCCTAACAGATACGCAGTATTTT